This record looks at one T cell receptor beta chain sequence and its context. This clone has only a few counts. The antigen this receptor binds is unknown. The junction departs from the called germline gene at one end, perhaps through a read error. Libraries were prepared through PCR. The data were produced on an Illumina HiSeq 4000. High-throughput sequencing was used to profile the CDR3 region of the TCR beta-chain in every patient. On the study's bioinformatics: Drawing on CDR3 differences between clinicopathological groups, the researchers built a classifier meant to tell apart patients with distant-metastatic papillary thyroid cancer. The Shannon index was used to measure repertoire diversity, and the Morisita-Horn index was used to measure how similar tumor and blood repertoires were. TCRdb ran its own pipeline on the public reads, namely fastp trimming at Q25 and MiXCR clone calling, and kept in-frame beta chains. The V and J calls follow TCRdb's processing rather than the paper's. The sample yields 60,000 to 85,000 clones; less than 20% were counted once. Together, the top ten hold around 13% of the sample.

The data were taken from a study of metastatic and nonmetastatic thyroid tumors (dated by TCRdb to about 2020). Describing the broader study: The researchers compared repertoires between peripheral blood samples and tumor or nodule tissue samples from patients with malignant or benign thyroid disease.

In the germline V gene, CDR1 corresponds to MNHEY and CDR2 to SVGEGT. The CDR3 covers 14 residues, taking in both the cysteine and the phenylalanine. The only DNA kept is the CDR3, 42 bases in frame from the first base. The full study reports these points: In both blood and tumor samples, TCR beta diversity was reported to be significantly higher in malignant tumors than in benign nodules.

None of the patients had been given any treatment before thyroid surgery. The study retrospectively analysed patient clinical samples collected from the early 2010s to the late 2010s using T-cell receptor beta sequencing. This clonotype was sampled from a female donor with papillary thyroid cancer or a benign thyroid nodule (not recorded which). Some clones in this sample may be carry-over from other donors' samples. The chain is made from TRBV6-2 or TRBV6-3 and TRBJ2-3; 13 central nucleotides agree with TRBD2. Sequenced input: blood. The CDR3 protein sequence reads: CASSYPRLAGGPHF. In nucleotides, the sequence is TGTGCCAGCAGTTACCCGAGACTAGCGGGAGGACCGCATTTT.